This TCR beta chain was profiled in a study of blood T cells in healthy people across ages. A second PCR, run for roughly 7 to 11 cycles, used a sample-barcoded 5' primer plus a J-beta primer mix. TCRdb recomputed calls from the 5' RACE reads with MiXCR, one row per CDR3 protein. The sample contains hundreds of thousands of distinct CDR3 sequences, roughly 21% of which appear only once. This clonotype was picked up a small number of times. The antigen is not known. Study-level points and caveats: The study lacked donor CMV status, which possibly confounded expanded clonotype changes.

Germline lookup yields CDR1 GTSNPN and CDR2 SVGIG (reference sequence). Trimming shortened V by 4 bases and J by 1 base, and 13 bases separated the two germline ends. The CDR3 extends over 14 amino acids. What was sequenced was blood. This sequence was found in a man between 65 and 79 years old in good health. The chain joins TRBV30 to TRBJ1-1; D might be TRBD1 (6 bases). CDR3 in amino acids: CAWNPGTPNTEAFF. The CDR3 nucleotides are TGTGCCTGGAATCCCGGGACACCGAACACTGAAGCTTTCTTT.